One and the same sample provided the 20 T cell receptor beta chains below, sequenced in a study of shared clonotypes between healthy human individuals. The method was immunoSEQ multiplex PCR; TCRdb's version includes in-frame clones alone and lacks a portion of them. The sample has roughly 700,000 clones; around 74% are singletons. Sequences were obtained from memory CD4+ T cells sorted from blood. Subset indicated: CD45RA-negative fraction. The receptors come from a woman aged 30 to 39 in good health.

The chain combines TRBV29-1 with TRBJ1-5; no reliable D call. V gave up 6 bases and J gave up 0 bases, with 9 bases separating them. Germline assignment: CDR1 SQVTM and CDR2 ANQGSEA. This CDR3 is 13 amino acids long. The CDR3 DNA is TGCAGCGTACTGACCCATAGCAATCAGCCCCAGCATTTT. This gives the protein CSVLTHSNQPQHF.

The rearrangement joins TRBV28 to TRBJ2-5; a weak D match, TRBD2 (6 bases). Between the trimmed V and J ends, which lost 4 bases and 4 bases, there was a span of 22 bases. From germline, CDR1 is MDHEN and CDR2 SYDVKM. The CDR3 covers 17 residues. The CDR3 nucleotides are TGTGCCAGCAGTTCCAGTACGGGGGTATGGGCTCTAGAGACCCAGTACTTC. This gives the protein CASSSSTGVWALETQYF.

V is TRBV30 and J is TRBJ1-5; 8 nucleotides agree with TRBD1. The V segment lost 5 bases and the J segment 6 bases; nucleotides outside the gene matches: 3. CDR3 length: 12 residues. Germline lookup yields CDR1 GTSNPN and CDR2 SVGIG (reference sequence). Written as DNA, the CDR3 is TGTGCCTGGGGACAGGGCGGTCAGCCCCAGCATTTT. Amino acid sequence: CAWGQGGQPQHF.

The sample holds one count of this clone. This chain links TRBV11-2 with TRBJ2-7; no firm D call. This CDR3 has 13 residues. V shed 10 bases and J shed 0 bases, with 13 bases lying between them. The germline V gene has CDR1 SGHAT and CDR2 FQNNGV. The CDR3 DNA sequence: TGTGCCACCCGCCCCCTAACCTCCTACGAGCAGTACTTC. Amino acids: CATRPLTSYEQYF.

This clone was detected a few times. CDR3 sequence (DNA): TGTGCCAGCAGCGACCGGGACAATCTCCAAGAGACCCAGTACTTC. As protein: CASSDRDNLQETQYF. The rearrangement joins TRBV7-9 to TRBJ2-5; D is possibly TRBD1 (6 bases). In germline, CDR1 is SEHNR, CDR2 FQNEAQ (reference sequence). The CDR3 sequence is 15 residues long. V lost 5 bases to trimming and J lost 1 base, with 14 bases between them.

This clone was recorded a few times. Other DNA sequences from this sample encode an identical CDR3 as well. The chain combines TRBV29-1 with TRBJ1-4; D perhaps matches TRBD1 (6 bases). V lost 6 bases, J lost 8 bases, and 13 bases lay in between. The CDR3 is 12 amino acids. Looked up from germline, CDR1 is SQVTM and CDR2 is ANQGSEA. The CDR3 DNA reads TGCAGCGTCAGGGGAGGGGACGAAAAACTGTTTTTT. Translated, it gives CSVRGGDEKLFF.

The table lists this clone with a few counts. Other DNA sequences in this specimen translate into the identical CDR3. The rearrangement links TRBV5-1 to TRBJ2-7, with 8 bases identical to TRBD1. The CDR3 consists of 15 residues. Per the germline V gene, CDR1 is SGHRS and CDR2 is YFSETQ. V trimming: 0 bases; J trimming: 3 bases; junction bases outside the gene matches: 5. In DNA form, the CDR3 reads TGCGCCAGCAGCTTGGCAGGGACAGGTTTCTACGAGCAGTACTTC. Amino acids: CASSLAGTGFYEQYF.

This chain joins TRBV4-1 and TRBJ1-5; tentative D call: TRBD1 (5 bases). The CDR3 length is 13 residues. CDR1 and CDR2 from the germline V gene are MGHRA and YSYEKL. Trimming took off 0 bases at V and 7 bases at J, with 7 bases between the two ends. In DNA form, the CDR3 reads TGCGCCAGCAGCCAAGAGCCAGGGCAGCCCCAGCATTTT. Encoded protein: CASSQEPGQPQHF.

This clone came up once. The gene calls are TRBV5-1 and TRBJ1-1; D is uncertain. The CDR3 sequence is 13 residues long. Germline values: CDR1 SGHRS, CDR2 YFSETQ. Trimming took 0 bases from V and 1 from J, leaving 4 bases between them. This chain's CDR3 is CASSLDANTEAFF. The CDR3, as DNA: TGCGCCAGCAGCTTGGACGCGAACACTGAAGCTTTCTTT.

The chain joins TRBV5-1 to TRBJ1-1; D is perhaps TRBD1 (5 bases). Germline CDR1 SGHRS, CDR2 YFSETQ. This CDR3 comprises 15 residues. V was clipped by 3 bases and J by 0 bases, with 12 bases between them. CDR3 bases: TGCGCCAGCAGCTGGGGGGATAGATTGAACACTGAAGCTTTCTTT. Its translation is CASSWGDRLNTEAFF.

Remarks on this clone: The same CDR3 can be traced to other DNA sequences in this sample. The chain links TRBV2 to TRBJ2-7; D may be TRBD1 (6 bases). The CDR3 contains 14 residues. CDR1 is SNHLY, CDR2 FYNNEI, per germline. With 3 bases removed from V and 2 bases from J, the gap between germline ends came to 11 bases. The CDR3 is CASSESQGPYEQYF. In DNA form, the CDR3 reads TGTGCCAGCAGTGAGTCACAGGGCCCCTACGAGCAGTACTTC.

The rearrangement links TRBV6-6 to TRBJ2-7, with 7 bases that match TRBD2. The CDR3 sequence is 14 residues long. Germline V gene data show CDR1 as MNHNY and CDR2 as SVGAGI (reference sequence). Trimming took 6 bases from V and 0 from J; bases not matched to a gene: 5. The CDR3 protein is CASSITSDSYEQYF. As DNA, the CDR3 is TGTGCCAGCAGCATAACTAGCGACTCCTACGAGCAGTACTTC.

This clone appeared a single time. The CDR3 DNA reads TGTGCCAGTAGTTCAAGACACGCTAATGAAAAACTGTTTTTT. This encodes CASSSRHANEKLFF. The V gene is TRBV19, the J gene TRBJ1-4; unclear D gene. The CDR3 consists of 14 residues. The V end lost 5 bases, the J end lost 3 bases, and 10 bases lay between the germline ends. Germline CDR1 and CDR2: LNHDA and SQIVND (reference sequence).

This clone has a handful of counts. The chain has TRBV15 and TRBJ2-2; D ambiguous. CDR3 length: 15 residues. Germline CDR1 is LNHNV and CDR2 is YYDKDF (reference sequence). V was shortened by 0 bases and J by 8 bases, with 13 bases between the two germline ends. CDR3 nucleotides: TGTGCCACCAGCAGAGATTTTACCAAACCGGGGGAGCTGTTTTTT. This encodes CATSRDFTKPGELFF.

The chain joins TRBV30 to TRBJ1-1; a possible D gene is TRBD1 (5 bases). Germline V CDR1 and CDR2: GTSNPN, SVGIG (reference sequence). The V and J ends lost 3 bases and 0 bases respectively, with 17 bases between them. This CDR3 has 16 residues. The CDR3 nucleotides read TGTGCCTGGAGCCCACCTTGGGGGGGGATGAACACTGAAGCTTTCTTT. Its translation: CAWSPPWGGMNTEAFF.

A single count supports this clone. The chain couples TRBV6-5 to TRBJ1-4; 7 bases are shared with TRBD1. V dropped 5 bases and J dropped 8; count of bases not matched to a gene: 11. The CDR3 consists of 15 residues. Germline V gene lookup returns CDR1 MNHEY and CDR2 SVGAGI. DNA of the CDR3: TGTGCCAGCAGTCGACAGGGAAAGCTGAAGGAAAAACTGTTTTTT. Translating gives CASSRQGKLKEKLFF.

V and J are TRBV7-2 and TRBJ2-1; D ambiguous. This CDR3 has 16 residues. Per germline, CDR1 SGHTA and CDR2 FQGNSA. Trimming removed 5 bases from V and 4 bases from J, with 18 bases in between. The CDR3 bases are TGTGCCAGCAGCGCAGAACTCGCGGCCAGGTACAATGAGCAGTTCTTC. It yields the protein CASSAELAARYNEQFF.

The J gene is TRBJ2-3, the V gene TRBV6-5, with 7 positions matching TRBD2. This CDR3 contains 15 residues. CDR1 is MNHEY, CDR2 SVGAGI, per germline. V lost 5 bases and J lost 4; bases outside the gene matches: 9. The CDR3 spells CASSPAGSGPDTQYF. CDR3 nucleotide sequence: TGTGCCAGCAGTCCAGCGGGGTCGGGCCCAGATACGCAGTATTTT.

Note on this clone: A far bigger clonotype differs at one base, so this is likely a read error. This rearrangement joins TRBV13 to TRBJ1-5; a possible D gene is TRBD1 (5 bases). Germline V gene lookup returns CDR1 PRHDT and CDR2 FYEKMQ (reference sequence). This CDR3 is built from 13 residues. Trimming pared 0 bases from V and 5 bases from J, leaving 5 bases between. In DNA, the CDR3 is TGTGCCAGCAGCTTAGGGGGGGATCAGCCCCAGCATTTT. Translating gives CASSLGGDQPQHF.

The V and J genes are TRBV5-1 and TRBJ2-7; a weak D match, TRBD1 (5 bases). Trimming left V 2 bases short and J 0 bases short, with 9 bases between. Per germline, CDR1 SGHRS and CDR2 YFSETQ. The CDR3 contains 14 residues. The CDR3 bases are TGCGCCAGCAGCTTTACCGACAGCTCCTACGAGCAGTACTTC. This encodes CASSFTDSSYEQYF.